This section outlines one T cell receptor (beta chain) sequence together with its context. This clonotype was recorded many times. It has no known antigen specificity. It has no much larger one-base neighbor in the sample; base qualities were not kept. This sample was taken from a study of T cells in Graves' hyperthyroidism and ophthalmopathy (dated by TCRdb to about 2019). As for the study more broadly: Peripheral blood was sampled at the time of initial diagnosis, prior to any treatment. A discovery cohort of about a hundred patients, 43 with Graves' ophthalmopathy and about 60 with stable Graves' hyperthyroidism, was used to find distinguishing TCR V-J signatures. An independent validation cohort of under 20 hyperthyroidism patients and some 15 patients who later progressed to ophthalmopathy tested prospective prediction of ophthalmopathy. The approximately 95 discovery patients were divided at random into training and test sets in a 7:3 ratio. In addition, the study compared T-cell repertoires in thyroid tissue and in blood from six Graves' hyperthyroidism patients. After blood sampling, hyperthyroidism patients were treated with methimazole at a starting dose of 30 mg daily, and ophthalmopathy patients were treated with high-dose intravenous methylprednisolone. The paper describes TCR Vbeta CDR3 sequencing of 135 peripheral blood samples, made up of about 40 ophthalmopathy patients, around 78 hyperthyroidism patients and 17 progressor patients.

The TCR beta CDR3 regions were amplified from the RNA transcripts. The first round of RT-PCR for the TCR CDR3 was performed with the HTBI primer set and the Qiagen OneStep RT-PCR kit. A second multiplex PCR round built the libraries, followed by size selection and purification. Paired-end sequencing of the libraries was performed with 100 bp reads on an Illumina HiSeq2000. As for the original processing: Raw data were processed with SOAPnuke, discarding reads with adapters, uncalled bases, mean Phred below 15, or no exact constant-primer or identifier match. COPE v1.2.5 was used to merge high-quality paired reads, and clonotypes were defined as unique nucleotide sequences. MiTCR v1.1 was used to align clonotypes to the IMGT TRBV, TRBD and TRBJ reference segments. The analysis was restricted to V-J combinations with a frequency above 0.0001, which together covered about 99% of the repertoires. The TCS score was defined as the ratio of F50 (clonal expansion) to E x V (chaos), calculated using BLOSUM62-based TCRdist between CDR3 peptides within each V-J. Welch's t-statistics and random forest reduced 500 to 650 V-J features to roughly 13, which were used in a naive Bayes classifier (R e1071). Through fastp at Q25 and MiXCR, TCRdb rebuilt clones from the public reads, retaining in-frame beta chains. A single entry per CDR3 protein holds the most common genes and DNA from its merged rows. For this entry, the V and J calls and clone size follow TCRdb and not the study's own pipeline. The sample table records around 690,000 distinct CDR3 sequences; 17% of these occur just once. About a sixth of the sample comes from the top ten.

A patient counted as having stable Graves' hyperthyroidism if no progression to ophthalmopathy occurred over 18 months of follow-up. Hyperthyroidism patients were newly diagnosed, with disease duration under 2 months, and aged 18 to 65 years. The study excluded patients with uncontrolled infections, other autoimmune diseases, pregnancy or lactation. Clinical symptoms, serum thyroxine and TRAb, thyroid ultrasound, and orbital computed tomography formed the basis for the diagnoses. Ficoll-Paque density gradient centrifugation was used to isolate PBMCs from about 9 ml of fresh peripheral blood. Trizol reagent was used to extract total RNA, and RNA quality was then checked on an Agilent 2100 Bioanalyzer. The CDR3, from cysteine to phenylalanine, totals 13 residues. Just the 39-base CDR3 DNA is kept, in frame starting at base 1. The germline V gene yields MDHEN for CDR1 and SYDVKM for CDR2. Ends trimmed: V by 6 bases, J by 7 bases; bases unmatched to a gene: 6.

The study at large found these results: In validation, the model predicted progression to ophthalmopathy with 55% to 71% sensitivity and around 72% specificity, a median of around 6.6 months before onset. Most expanded thyroid clonotypes (frequency above 0.001) were also found in blood, which suggests that blood repertoires may mirror thyroid immune responses. A 13 V-J signature model separated ophthalmopathy from stable hyperthyroidism, with about 90% sensitivity and 81% to 82% specificity in cross-validation and 80%/75% in testing. No statistical method was used to fix the sample size in advance, and group allocation was not hidden from the investigators.

The chain is encoded by TRBV28 joined to TRBJ1-2, and 9 junctional nucleotides match TRBD1. The TCR was taken from a man in his fifties or sixties with Graves' hyperthyroidism. The sequenced material came from blood. The CDR3 loop reads CASRWGQGVGYTF. The bases read TGTGCCAGCAGGTGGGGACAGGGAGTTGGCTACACCTTC.